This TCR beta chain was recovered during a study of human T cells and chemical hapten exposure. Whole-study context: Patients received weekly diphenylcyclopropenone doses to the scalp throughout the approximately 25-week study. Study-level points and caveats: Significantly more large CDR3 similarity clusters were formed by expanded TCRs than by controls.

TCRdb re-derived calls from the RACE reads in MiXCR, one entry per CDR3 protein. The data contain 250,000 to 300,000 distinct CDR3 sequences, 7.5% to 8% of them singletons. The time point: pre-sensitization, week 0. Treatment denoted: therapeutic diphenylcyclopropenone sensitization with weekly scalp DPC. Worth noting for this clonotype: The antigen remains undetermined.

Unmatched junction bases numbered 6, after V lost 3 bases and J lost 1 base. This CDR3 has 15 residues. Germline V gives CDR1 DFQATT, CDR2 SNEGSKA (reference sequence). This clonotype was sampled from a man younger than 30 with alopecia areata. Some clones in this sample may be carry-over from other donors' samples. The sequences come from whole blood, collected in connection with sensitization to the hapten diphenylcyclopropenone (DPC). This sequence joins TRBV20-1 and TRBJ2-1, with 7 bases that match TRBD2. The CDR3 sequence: CSASVTSLSYNEQFF. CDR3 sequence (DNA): TGCAGTGCTAGCGTGACTAGCCTGTCCTACAATGAGCAGTTCTTC.